This entry is about one TCR beta chain. The CDR3 is 14 amino acids. V lost 1 base and J 3 bases, leaving 11 bases between the germline ends. The V gene's germline CDR1 is SGHRS and CDR2 YFSETQ. These data come from a study of OX40 agonist ivuxolimab in advanced cancers. Libraries were prepared by immunoSEQ multiplex PCR; TCRdb keeps only in-frame clonotypes and omits some of them. The repertoire holds tens of thousands of clones, with around 80% as singletons. This specimen consisted of CD4+ or CD8+ T cells sorted from blood, obtained in a trial of the OX40 agonist ivuxolimab. The chain has TRBV5-1 and TRBJ2-7, with TRBD1 as a possible D gene (6 bases). This receptor was obtained from an adult with an advanced solid tumor such as melanoma, head and neck, liver or kidney cancer. In DNA form, the CDR3 reads TGCGCCAGCAGCTTGACAGGGTTAGGCTACGAGCAGTACTTC. Amino acids: CASSLTGLGYEQYF.